This TCR beta chain originates from a study of cytomegalovirus exposure and HLA in healthy donors. Only one count was recorded for this clone. The germline CDR1 and CDR2 sequences are LNHDA and SQIVND (reference sequence). With 8 bases removed from V and 9 bases from J, the gap between germline ends came to 22 bases. The CDR3 is 14 amino acids. PCR amplification relied on 60 Vbeta primers (plus 13 Jbeta primers). Data came from immunoSEQ multiplex PCR; TCRdb stores just in-frame clones and leaves some out. The sample lists around 170,000 clones, roughly 72% occurring once. Sequenced sample: PBMCs. The rearrangement joins TRBV19 to TRBJ1-2; tentatively, D is TRBD1 (5 bases). The clonotype was recovered from a middle-aged man in good health and CMV-seronegative. In nucleotides, the CDR3 is TGTGCCAGTCTCTTTACCGGGGGAGGGAGCAGCTACACCTTC. Its translation: CASLFTGGGSSYTF. Full variable domain (rest looked up from reference TRBV19 and TRBJ1-2): DGGITQSPKYLFRKEGQNVTLSCEQNLNHDAMYWYRQDPGQGLRLIYYSQIVNDFQKGDIAEGYSVSREKKESFPLTVTSAQKNPTAFYLCASLFTGGGSSYTFGSGTRLTVV.